Listed below are T cell receptor beta chains from one sample, sequenced in a study of T cells expressing NK-cell markers. TCRdb reanalyzed the 5' RACE reads, giving one entry per CDR3 protein sequence and no DNA. The ten top clones account for over 1.1%, within a sample of about 460,000 distinct CDR3 sequences. Sequenced sample: blood T cells: a sorted CD56 or NKG2C T cell subset, CD4+ or CD8+ T cells, or bulk PBMC T cells (not recorded which). The receptor source for this set is a woman in her 50s in good health. CDR3s include the opening cysteine and the closing phenylalanine or tryptophan. Each record gives: J gene, V gene, CDR3 protein.

j_gene: TRBJ2-1; v_gene: TRBV3-1; CDR3aa: CASSTSWGNVEQFF
j_gene: TRBJ2-7; v_gene: TRBV6-5; CDR3aa: CASRSLAGGPEQYF
j_gene: TRBJ2-7; v_gene: TRBV5-3; CDR3aa: CARSRTAYEQYF
j_gene: TRBJ1-2; v_gene: TRBV11-2; CDR3aa: CASSNRGIAYGYTF
j_gene: TRBJ2-3; v_gene: TRBV9; CDR3aa: CASSDLRTGATDTQYF
j_gene: TRBJ1-1; v_gene: TRBV9; CDR3aa: CASSVLSTNTEAFF
j_gene: TRBJ2-2; v_gene: TRBV9; CDR3aa: CASSVEPNTGELFF
j_gene: TRBJ2-3; v_gene: TRBV5-1; CDR3aa: CASSLAKSGLAGTDTQYF
j_gene: TRBJ1-2; v_gene: TRBV6-5; CDR3aa: CASSYVGDPSNYGYTF
j_gene: TRBJ2-2; v_gene: TRBV12-5; CDR3aa: CASGSTGNTGELFF
j_gene: TRBJ2-7; v_gene: TRBV5-1; CDR3aa: CASSLTGFRGSGYEQYF
j_gene: TRBJ1-3; v_gene: TRBV4-1; CDR3aa: CASSVITLPGNTIYF
j_gene: TRBJ1-6; v_gene: TRBV7-9; CDR3aa: CASSLSNSPLHF
j_gene: TRBJ2-1; v_gene: TRBV12-3/TRBV12-4; CDR3aa: CASSLTTGPSSYNEQFF
j_gene: TRBJ1-6; v_gene: TRBV20-1; CDR3aa: CSARDRVNSPLHF
j_gene: TRBJ2-2; v_gene: TRBV10-3; CDR3aa: CATPRTANTGELFF
j_gene: TRBJ1-5; v_gene: TRBV5-5; CDR3aa: CASGRTMDQPQHF
j_gene: TRBJ2-5; v_gene: TRBV5-1; CDR3aa: CASSGGGTGVGETQYF
j_gene: TRBJ2-3; v_gene: TRBV20-1; CDR3aa: CSGSPLGPTDTQYF
j_gene: TRBJ2-1; v_gene: TRBV5-1; CDR3aa: CASSLVALSGNEQFF
j_gene: TRBJ2-7; v_gene: TRBV28; CDR3aa: CASTVGSSYEQYF
j_gene: TRBJ2-3; v_gene: TRBV5-5; CDR3aa: CASSRGTGVFTQYF
j_gene: TRBJ2-2; v_gene: TRBV7-9; CDR3aa: CASSWGARRTGELFF
j_gene: TRBJ2-5; v_gene: TRBV7-9; CDR3aa: CASSYPGGAGIGETQYF
j_gene: TRBJ2-5; v_gene: TRBV20-1; CDR3aa: CSASRGVQETQYF
j_gene: TRBJ2-2; v_gene: TRBV20-1; CDR3aa: CSASQGAHGELFF
j_gene: TRBJ2-2; v_gene: TRBV6-5; CDR3aa: CASRGQGGVNTGELFF
j_gene: TRBJ1-2; v_gene: TRBV12-3/TRBV12-4; CDR3aa: CASSRTDYGYTF
j_gene: TRBJ2-1; v_gene: TRBV4-2; CDR3aa: CASSQDKADSYNEQFF
j_gene: TRBJ1-6; v_gene: TRBV6-5; CDR3aa: CASSNRGKSPLHF
j_gene: TRBJ2-5; v_gene: TRBV14; CDR3aa: CASSQVAGGGTQYF
j_gene: TRBJ2-2; v_gene: TRBV29-1; CDR3aa: CSVGSSGAAGELFF
j_gene: TRBJ2-2; v_gene: TRBV5-1; CDR3aa: CASSRTSGYTGELFF
j_gene: TRBJ1-6; v_gene: TRBV10-3; CDR3aa: CAISEAGGNSPLHF
j_gene: TRBJ2-3; v_gene: TRBV29-1; CDR3aa: CSVAGTSIDTQYF
j_gene: TRBJ2-7; v_gene: TRBV29-1; CDR3aa: CSVEESGYEQYF
j_gene: TRBJ2-3; v_gene: TRBV20-1; CDR3aa: CSARVGVGASTDTQYF
j_gene: TRBJ2-5; v_gene: TRBV18; CDR3aa: CASSPFRLAGGQETQYF
j_gene: TRBJ2-1; v_gene: TRBV5-1; CDR3aa: CASTSSRPGGEQFF
j_gene: TRBJ1-1; v_gene: TRBV6-5; CDR3aa: CASSYSRAVLAFF
j_gene: TRBJ1-2; v_gene: TRBV10-3; CDR3aa: CAISGSTDYGYTF
j_gene: TRBJ2-3; v_gene: TRBV29-1; CDR3aa: CSVEVVAGVPGTQYF
j_gene: TRBJ2-2; v_gene: TRBV6-2/TRBV6-3; CDR3aa: CASREGAGGNTGELFF
j_gene: TRBJ2-7; v_gene: TRBV3-1; CDR3aa: CASGLASYEQYF